A selection of T cell receptor beta chains follows, all from one sample in a study of shared clonotypes between healthy human individuals. Method: immunoSEQ multiplex PCR; TCRdb's copy keeps in-frame clones and lacks some. The data contain more than 850,000 clones, about 84% of them singletons. The source material was memory CD4+ T cells from PBMCs. Receptors originate from a man younger than 30 in good health. Some clones in this sample may be carry-over from other donors' samples. CDR3s include the opening cysteine and the closing phenylalanine or tryptophan. The order of the fields is V gene, J gene, D gene, clone size, CDR3 DNA, CDR3 protein. A D gene is named only where the DNA matches it firmly. The listing skips clone size in some rows; elsewhere it reads once, few, many or a size class.

V: TRBV7-6
J: TRBJ2-7
D: TRBD2
size: .
DNA: TGTGCCAGCAGTCCCGGGACTAGCCAGGCCGAGCAGTACTTC
CDR3: CASSPGTSQAEQYF

V: TRBV4-2
J: TRBJ1-1
D: .
size: .
DNA: TGTGCCAGCAGCCAAGAGTTAGCGCGGGGCCGGGGGGATGGAGCTTTCTTT
CDR3: CASSQELARGRGDGAFF

V: TRBV5-1
J: TRBJ2-1
D: TRBD1
size: .
DNA: TGCGCCAGCAGCTTAGCCGGGACAGGGGAAAATGAGCAGTTCTTC
CDR3: CASSLAGTGENEQFF

V: TRBV5-6
J: TRBJ2-3
D: .
size: .
DNA: TGTGCCAGCAGCTCGCCGGGACAAAAAGGGACAGATACGCAGTATTTT
CDR3: CASSSPGQKGTDTQYF

V: TRBV4-1
J: TRBJ2-7
D: TRBD2
size: .
DNA: TGCGCCAGCAGCCATTGGCCTAGCGGGAGTACCTACGAGCAGTACTTC
CDR3: CASSHWPSGSTYEQYF

V: TRBV5-4
J: TRBJ1-1
D: .
size: .
DNA: TGTGCCAGCAGCTCCCGAACGGGATTAGACACTGAAGCTTTCTTT
CDR3: CASSSRTGLDTEAFF

V: TRBV20-1
J: TRBJ2-7
D: TRBD1
size: many
DNA: TGCAGGGGTGACAGGGGCCACGAGCAGTACTTC
CDR3: CRGDRGHEQYF

V: TRBV28
J: TRBJ1-2
D: .
size: few
DNA: TGTGCCAGCACCATGGGTCATGGGGGGTGGTATGGCTACACCTTC
CDR3: CASTMGHGGWYGYTF

V: TRBV5-4
J: TRBJ2-5
D: TRBD1
size: .
DNA: TGTGCCAGCAGCTGGGCGGACAGGGGGAAAGAGACCCAGTACTTC
CDR3: CASSWADRGKETQYF

V: TRBV4-2
J: TRBJ2-1
D: .
size: .
DNA: TGTGCCAGCAGCCAAGATGGCAGGGATTACAATGAGCAGTTCTTC
CDR3: CASSQDGRDYNEQFF

V: TRBV9
J: TRBJ2-2
D: .
size: .
DNA: TGTGCCAGCAGCGCGCAGGGACGGGGCACCGGGGAGCTGTTTTTT
CDR3: CASSAQGRGTGELFF

V: TRBV7-7
J: TRBJ1-4
D: .
size: .
DNA: TGTGCCAGCAGCCACGAGGGTGGTGATGAAAAACTGTTTTTT
CDR3: CASSHEGGDEKLFF

V: TRBV7-9
J: TRBJ2-3
D: .
size: .
DNA: TGTGCCAGCAGCTTAGGAATTAGCACAGATACGCAGTATTTT
CDR3: CASSLGISTDTQYF

V: TRBV12-5
J: TRBJ2-1
D: .
size: .
DNA: TGTGCTAGTGGCCAAGGGGTAGGTACTACCTACAATGAGCAGTTCTTC
CDR3: CASGQGVGTTYNEQFF

V: TRBV5-1
J: TRBJ2-3
D: .
size: .
DNA: TGCGCCAGCAGCTCGGGTGGGAGCACAGATACGCAGTATTTT
CDR3: CASSSGGSTDTQYF

V: TRBV2
J: TRBJ1-3
D: .
size: .
DNA: TGTGCCAGCAAAGAACAGCCGGGAAACACCATATATTTT
CDR3: CASKEQPGNTIYF

V: TRBV7-6
J: TRBJ2-7
D: .
size: .
DNA: TGTGCCAGCAGCGCCGACTTTGGAGAGCAGTACTTC
CDR3: CASSADFGEQYF

V: TRBV2
J: TRBJ2-2
D: .
size: .
DNA: TGTGCCAGCAGTGAAGCTCGGCCGGGCACCGGGGAGCTGTTTTTT
CDR3: CASSEARPGTGELFF

V: TRBV5-1
J: TRBJ2-7
D: .
size: .
DNA: TGCGCCAGCAGCACCAGGACTGATACGGGAGAGCAGTACTTC
CDR3: CASSTRTDTGEQYF

V: TRBV7-9
J: TRBJ1-1
D: .
size: .
DNA: TGTGCCAGCAGCCCACTAGGGACCCGGAACACTGAAGCTTTCTTT
CDR3: CASSPLGTRNTEAFF

V: TRBV7-2
J: TRBJ2-1
D: .
size: .
DNA: TGTGCCAGCAGCATTAACAATGAGCAGTTCTTC
CDR3: CASSINNEQFF

V: TRBV7-9
J: TRBJ1-4
D: .
size: .
DNA: TGTGCCAGCAGCTTAGCGCAGGGGCGGACGAGGGATGAAAAACTGTTTTTT
CDR3: CASSLAQGRTRDEKLFF

V: TRBV2
J: TRBJ2-7
D: TRBD1
size: .
DNA: TGTGCCAGCAGAACTACAGGGGACGAGCAGTACTTC
CDR3: CASRTTGDEQYF

V: TRBV7-9
J: TRBJ1-2
D: TRBD1
size: .
DNA: TGTGCCAGCAGCCCGCGGCAGGGGGAGGTAGACTATGGCTACACCTTC
CDR3: CASSPRQGEVDYGYTF

V: TRBV28
J: TRBJ2-4
D: .
size: once
DNA: TGTGCCAGCAGCTTAGGGGACATTGAGCGAAACATTCAGTACTTC
CDR3: CASSLGDIERNIQYF

V: TRBV6-1
J: TRBJ1-2
D: .
size: once
DNA: TGTGCCAGCAGTGAAGGTGTTGAATGGTGGGAGGGGAGCCCGACGAACTATGGCTACACCTTC
CDR3: CASSEGVEWWEGSPTNYGYTF

V: TRBV11-3
J: TRBJ2-2
D: .
size: few
DNA: TGTGCCAGCAGCTTATTTGGGGGCGGGGAGCTGTTTTTT
CDR3: CASSLFGGGELFF

V: TRBV27
J: TRBJ2-7
D: .
size: .
DNA: TGTGCCAGCAGTGACAGTTCCTACGAGCAGTACTTC
CDR3: CASSDSSYEQYF

V: TRBV13
J: TRBJ1-1
D: .
size: .
DNA: TGTGCCAGCAGCTTTAAAGGGAGAAATGTAGCTTTCTTT
CDR3: CASSFKGRNVAFF

V: TRBV5-4
J: TRBJ1-1
D: .
size: .
DNA: TGTGCCAGCAGCCACGAGACTGAAGCTTTCTTT
CDR3: CASSHETEAFF

V: TRBV9
J: TRBJ1-1
D: TRBD1
size: .
DNA: TGTGCCAGCAGCGTCCAGGGGGGGAACACTGAAGCTTTCTTT
CDR3: CASSVQGGNTEAFF

V: TRBV27
J: TRBJ1-4
D: .
size: .
DNA: TGTGCCAGCAGTCCACGAAGAGCCGGTGAAAAACTGTTTTTT
CDR3: CASSPRRAGEKLFF

V: TRBV7-9
J: TRBJ2-7
D: TRBD1
size: .
DNA: TGTGCCAGCAGCTCACAGGGGGCTTACGAGCAGTACTTC
CDR3: CASSSQGAYEQYF

V: TRBV4-1
J: TRBJ2-1
D: TRBD1
size: .
DNA: TGCGCCAGCAGCCCCACAGGGGGGCTCATTGAGCAGTTCTTC
CDR3: CASSPTGGLIEQFF

V: TRBV10-3
J: TRBJ2-1
D: .
size: .
DNA: TGTGCCATCAGTGAGCCAAGCGGACCCTCCTACAATGAGCAGTTCTTC
CDR3: CAISEPSGPSYNEQFF

V: TRBV6-5
J: TRBJ2-7
D: TRBD1
size: .
DNA: TGTGCCAGCAGTTACGGCCAGGGGGCTTGGGAGCAGTACTTC
CDR3: CASSYGQGAWEQYF

V: TRBV5-8
J: TRBJ1-3
D: .
size: .
DNA: TGTGCCAGCAGCTTTTGGGATGGCGGGTCTGGAAACACCATATATTTT
CDR3: CASSFWDGGSGNTIYF

V: TRBV19
J: TRBJ2-1
D: .
size: .
DNA: TGTGCCAGTAAGCTACAACTCCGCTCCTACAATGAGCAGTTCTTC
CDR3: CASKLQLRSYNEQFF

V: TRBV11-2
J: TRBJ1-3
D: .
size: .
DNA: TGTGCCAGCAGCCCCGGGGGGCCGGGGATAATTGGAAACACCATATATTTT
CDR3: CASSPGGPGIIGNTIYF

V: TRBV5-6
J: TRBJ2-7
D: .
size: once
DNA: TGTGCCAGCAGCTTGATACAGGGATACTTAAGCTCCTACGAGCAGTACTTC
CDR3: CASSLIQGYLSSYEQYF

V: TRBV14
J: TRBJ2-7
D: .
size: .
DNA: TGTGCCAGCAGCCAAGGAGATACAGGACAGACCTCCTACGAGCAGTACTTC
CDR3: CASSQGDTGQTSYEQYF

V: TRBV15
J: TRBJ1-1
D: TRBD1
size: .
DNA: TGTGCCACCAGCAGAGGGGACAGGCGGGGCACTGAAGCTTTCTTT
CDR3: CATSRGDRRGTEAFF

V: TRBV11-3
J: TRBJ2-1
D: .
size: .
DNA: TGTGCCAGCAGCTCCTTGGGGAATGAGCAGTTCTTC
CDR3: CASSSLGNEQFF

V: TRBV9
J: TRBJ2-7
D: TRBD1
size: .
DNA: TGTGCCAGCAGCGAGGGACAGGGCCGCTACGAGCAGTACTTC
CDR3: CASSEGQGRYEQYF